This T cell receptor beta chain was retrieved from a study of spatial heterogeneity in lung cancer. The sample's time point: sample taken at primary tumor resection. Without sorting, whole RNA was sequenced from tumor, nontumor lung or frozen PBMC. This CDR3 spans 14 amino acids. The junction had 5 bases not matched to a gene; V was cut back by 5 bases and J by 2 bases. Germline CDR1 SGHTA, CDR2 FQGTGA. Ten or more counts support this clonotype. TCRdb processed the 5' RACE reads anew with MiXCR; each CDR3 protein has one entry. The sample lists tens of thousands of distinct CDR3 sequences, approximately 8.6% occurring once.

The chain is built from TRBV7-3 and TRBJ2-5; 7 positions agree with TRBD2. This clonotype was obtained from a male donor with early-stage non-small cell lung cancer. The source material was PBMCs, sampled at surgery. The CDR3 nucleotides are TGTGCCAGCAGCCGAGGCGGGGGACAAGAGACCCAGTACTTC. The encoded protein is CASSRGGGQETQYF.